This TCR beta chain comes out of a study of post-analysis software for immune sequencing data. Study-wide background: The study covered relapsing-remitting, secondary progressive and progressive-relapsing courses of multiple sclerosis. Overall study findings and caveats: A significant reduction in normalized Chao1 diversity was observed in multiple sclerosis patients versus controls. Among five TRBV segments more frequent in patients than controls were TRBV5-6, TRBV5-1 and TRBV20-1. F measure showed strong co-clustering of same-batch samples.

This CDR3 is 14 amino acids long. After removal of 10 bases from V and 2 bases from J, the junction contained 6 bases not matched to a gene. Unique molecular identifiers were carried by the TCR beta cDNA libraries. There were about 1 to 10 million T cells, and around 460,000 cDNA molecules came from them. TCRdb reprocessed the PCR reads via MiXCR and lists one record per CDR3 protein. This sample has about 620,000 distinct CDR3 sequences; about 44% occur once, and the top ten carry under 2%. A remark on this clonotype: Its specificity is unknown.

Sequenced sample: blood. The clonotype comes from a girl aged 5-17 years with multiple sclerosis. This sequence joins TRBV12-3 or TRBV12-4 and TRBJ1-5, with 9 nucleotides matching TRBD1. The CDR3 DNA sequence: TGTGCCACCCTTCGGACAGGGGGCAATCAGCCCCAGCATTTT. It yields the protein CATLRTGGNQPQHF.